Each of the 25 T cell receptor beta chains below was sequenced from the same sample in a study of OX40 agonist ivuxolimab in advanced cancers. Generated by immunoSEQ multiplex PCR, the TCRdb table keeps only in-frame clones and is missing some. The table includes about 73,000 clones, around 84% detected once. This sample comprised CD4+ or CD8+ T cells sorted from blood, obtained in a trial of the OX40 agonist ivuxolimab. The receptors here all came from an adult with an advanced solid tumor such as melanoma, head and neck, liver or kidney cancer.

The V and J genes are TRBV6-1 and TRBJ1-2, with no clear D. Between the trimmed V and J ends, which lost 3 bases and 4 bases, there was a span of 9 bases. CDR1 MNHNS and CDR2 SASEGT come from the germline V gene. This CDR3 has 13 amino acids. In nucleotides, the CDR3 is TGTGCCAGCAGTGAGGGCACCTTCTATGGCTACACCTTC. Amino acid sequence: CASSEGTFYGYTF.

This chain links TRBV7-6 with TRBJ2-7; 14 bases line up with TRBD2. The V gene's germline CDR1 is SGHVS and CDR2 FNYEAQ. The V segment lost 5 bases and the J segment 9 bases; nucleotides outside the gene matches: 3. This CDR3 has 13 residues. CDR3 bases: TGTGCCAGCAGCCCGACTAGCGGGAGGGGGCAGTACTTC. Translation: CASSPTSGRGQYF.

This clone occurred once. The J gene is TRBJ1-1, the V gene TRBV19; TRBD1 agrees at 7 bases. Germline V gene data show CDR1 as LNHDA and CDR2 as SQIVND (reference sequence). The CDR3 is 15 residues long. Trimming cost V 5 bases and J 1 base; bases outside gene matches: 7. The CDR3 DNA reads TGTGCCAGTAGTCACGGCAGGGGGGCGAACACTGAAGCTTTCTTT. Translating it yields CASSHGRGANTEAFF.

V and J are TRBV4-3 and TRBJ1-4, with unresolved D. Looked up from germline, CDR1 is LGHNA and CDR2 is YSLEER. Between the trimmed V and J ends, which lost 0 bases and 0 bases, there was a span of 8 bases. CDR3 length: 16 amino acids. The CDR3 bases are TGCGCCAGCAGCCAAGATTCTTATACAACTAATGAAAAACTGTTTTTT. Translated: CASSQDSYTTNEKLFF.

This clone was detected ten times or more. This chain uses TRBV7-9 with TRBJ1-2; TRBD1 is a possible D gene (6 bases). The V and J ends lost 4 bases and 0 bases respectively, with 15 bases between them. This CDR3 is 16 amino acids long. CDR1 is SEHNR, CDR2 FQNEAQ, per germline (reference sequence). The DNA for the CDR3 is TGTGCCAGCAGCTCCGTTAAGCCAGGGGCTAACTATGGCTACACCTTC. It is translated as CASSSVKPGANYGYTF.

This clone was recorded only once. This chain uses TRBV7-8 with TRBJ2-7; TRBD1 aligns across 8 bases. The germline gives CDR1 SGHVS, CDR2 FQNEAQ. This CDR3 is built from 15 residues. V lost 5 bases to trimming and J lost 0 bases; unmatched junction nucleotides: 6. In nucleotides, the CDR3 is TGTGCCAGCAGCAAACAGGGGGTCGCCTCCTACGAGCAGTACTTC. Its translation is CASSKQGVASYEQYF.

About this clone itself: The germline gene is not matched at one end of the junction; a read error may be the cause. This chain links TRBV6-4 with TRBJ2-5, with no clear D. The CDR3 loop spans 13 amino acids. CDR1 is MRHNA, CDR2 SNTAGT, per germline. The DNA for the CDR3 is TGTGCCACCTCGGCGAGTCCTCAAGGGACCCAGTACTTC. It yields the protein CATSASPQGTQYF.

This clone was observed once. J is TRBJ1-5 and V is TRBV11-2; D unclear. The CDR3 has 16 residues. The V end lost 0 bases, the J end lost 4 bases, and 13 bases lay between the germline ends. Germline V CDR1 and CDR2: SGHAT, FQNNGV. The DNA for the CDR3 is TGTGCCAGCAGCTTAGAGGGAGGGTCCAGGAATCAGCCCCAGCATTTT. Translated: CASSLEGGSRNQPQHF.

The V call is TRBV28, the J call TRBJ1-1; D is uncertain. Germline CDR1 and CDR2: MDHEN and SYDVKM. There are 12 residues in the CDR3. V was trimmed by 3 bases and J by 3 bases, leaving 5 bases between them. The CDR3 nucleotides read TGTGCCAGCAGTTTTGGGTACACTGAAGCTTTCTTT. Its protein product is CASSFGYTEAFF.

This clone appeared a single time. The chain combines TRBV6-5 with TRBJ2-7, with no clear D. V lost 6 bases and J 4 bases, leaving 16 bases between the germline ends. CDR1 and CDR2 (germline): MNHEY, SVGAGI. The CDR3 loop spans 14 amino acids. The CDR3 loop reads CASSRGSTQYEQYF. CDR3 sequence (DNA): TGTGCCAGCAGCCGAGGTTCCACCCAATACGAGCAGTACTTC.

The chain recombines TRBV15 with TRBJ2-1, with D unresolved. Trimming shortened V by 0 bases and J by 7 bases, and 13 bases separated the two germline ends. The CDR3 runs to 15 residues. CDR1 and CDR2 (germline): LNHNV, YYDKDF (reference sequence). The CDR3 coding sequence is TGTGCCACCAGCAGAGATCTCCTCAGTGGGAATGAGCAGTTCTTC. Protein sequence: CATSRDLLSGNEQFF. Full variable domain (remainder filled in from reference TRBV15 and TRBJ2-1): DAMVIQNPRYQVTQFGKPVTLSCSQTLNHNVMYWYQQKSSQAPKLLFHYYDKDFNNEADTPDNFQSRRPNTSFCFLDIRSPGLGDTAMYLCATSRDLLSGNEQFFGPGTRLTVL.

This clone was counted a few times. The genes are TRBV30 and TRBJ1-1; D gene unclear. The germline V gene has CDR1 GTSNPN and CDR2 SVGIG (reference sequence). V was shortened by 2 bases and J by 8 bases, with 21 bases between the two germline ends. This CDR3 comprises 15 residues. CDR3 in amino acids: CAWSSRYPGKGEAFF. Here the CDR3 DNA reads TGTGCCTGGAGTTCACGTTACCCGGGAAAAGGGGAAGCTTTCTTT.

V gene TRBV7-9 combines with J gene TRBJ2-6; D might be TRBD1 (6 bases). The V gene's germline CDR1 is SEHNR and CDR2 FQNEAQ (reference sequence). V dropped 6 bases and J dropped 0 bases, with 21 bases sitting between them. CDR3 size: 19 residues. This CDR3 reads CASSVVRQGISSGANVLTF. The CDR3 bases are TGTGCCAGCAGTGTAGTAAGGCAGGGGATAAGCTCTGGGGCCAACGTCCTGACTTTC.

CDR3 residues: CASSLEQTALRDYEQYF. In nucleotides, the CDR3 is TGTGCCAGCAGCTTAGAACAGACGGCTCTCAGGGACTACGAGCAGTACTTC. The chain has TRBV7-9 and TRBJ2-7; D may be TRBD1 (5 bases). Trimming removed 1 base from V and 3 bases from J, with 19 bases in between. CDR3 length equals 17 residues. Germline assignment: CDR1 SEHNR and CDR2 FQNEAQ (reference sequence). Full variable domain (rest looked up from reference TRBV7-9 and TRBJ2-7): DTGVSQNPRHKITKRGQNVTFRCDPISEHNRLYWYRQTLGQGPEFLTYFQNEAQLEKSRLLSDRFSAERPKGSFSTLEIQRTEQGDSAMYLCASSLEQTALRDYEQYFGPGTRLTVT.

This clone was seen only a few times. The CDR3 nucleotides read TGCAGCTCGGGAGGGAAAATGAACACTGAAGCTTTCTTT. Protein product: CSSGGKMNTEAFF. The V gene is TRBV29-1, the J gene TRBJ1-1; D is unresolved. CDR1 is SQVTM, CDR2 ANQGSEA, per germline. This CDR3 has 13 amino acids. The V gene lost 8 bases and the J gene lost 0 bases, with 13 bases spanning the gap.

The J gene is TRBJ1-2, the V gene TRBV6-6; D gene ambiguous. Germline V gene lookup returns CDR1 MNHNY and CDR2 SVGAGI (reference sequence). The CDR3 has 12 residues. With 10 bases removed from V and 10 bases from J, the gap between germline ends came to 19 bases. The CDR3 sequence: CATQPPPRSYTF. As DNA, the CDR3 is TGTGCCACCCAACCACCCCCCAGGTCCTACACCTTC.

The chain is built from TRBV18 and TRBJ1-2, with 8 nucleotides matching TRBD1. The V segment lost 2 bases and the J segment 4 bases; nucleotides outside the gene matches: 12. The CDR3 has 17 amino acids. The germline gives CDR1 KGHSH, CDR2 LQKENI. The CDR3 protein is CASSPNLPGQAIYGYTF. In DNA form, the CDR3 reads TGTGCCAGCTCACCAAATCTTCCGGGACAGGCTATCTATGGCTACACCTTC.

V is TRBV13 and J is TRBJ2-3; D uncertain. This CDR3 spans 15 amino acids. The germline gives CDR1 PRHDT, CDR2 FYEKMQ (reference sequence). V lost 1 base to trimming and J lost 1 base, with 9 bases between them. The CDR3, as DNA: TGTGCCAGCAGCTTAGATAGTGGCGGCACAGATACGCAGTATTTT. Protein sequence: CASSLDSGGTDTQYF.

The CDR3 bases are TGTGCCACCCCGGGGCCGTACTATGGCTACACCTTC. It is translated as CATPGPYYGYTF. V usage is TRBV10-3 and J usage is TRBJ1-2; D might be TRBD1 (5 bases). Between the trimmed V and J ends, which lost 10 bases and 3 bases, there was a span of 12 bases. The CDR3 spans 12 residues. The V gene's germline CDR1 is ENHRY and CDR2 SYGVKD.

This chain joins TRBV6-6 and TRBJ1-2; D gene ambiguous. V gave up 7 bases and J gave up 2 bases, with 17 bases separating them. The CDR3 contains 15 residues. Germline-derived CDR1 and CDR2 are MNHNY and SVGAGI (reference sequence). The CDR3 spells CASTSPRAANYGYTF. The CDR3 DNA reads TGTGCCAGCACCTCCCCGCGGGCAGCCAACTATGGCTACACCTTC.

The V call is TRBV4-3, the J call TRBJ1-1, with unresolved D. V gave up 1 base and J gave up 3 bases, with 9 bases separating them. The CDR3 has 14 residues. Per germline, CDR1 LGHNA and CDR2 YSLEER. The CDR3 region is CASSQVKGYTEAFF. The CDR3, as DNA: TGCGCCAGCAGCCAAGTTAAGGGTTACACTGAAGCTTTCTTT.

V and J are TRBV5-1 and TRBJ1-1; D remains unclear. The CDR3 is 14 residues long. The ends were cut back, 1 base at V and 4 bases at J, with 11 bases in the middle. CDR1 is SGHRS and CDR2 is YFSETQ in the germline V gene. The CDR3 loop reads CASSLLSEGTEAFF. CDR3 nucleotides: TGCGCCAGCAGCTTGCTGAGTGAGGGCACTGAAGCTTTCTTT.

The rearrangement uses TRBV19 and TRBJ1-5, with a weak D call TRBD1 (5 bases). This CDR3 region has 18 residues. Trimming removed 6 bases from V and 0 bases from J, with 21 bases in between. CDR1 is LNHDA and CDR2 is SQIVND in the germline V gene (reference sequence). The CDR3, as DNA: TGTGCCAGTAGGCTCGGGCAGGGAGGCCCTTATAGCAATCAGCCCCAGCATTTT. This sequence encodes CASRLGQGGPYSNQPQHF.

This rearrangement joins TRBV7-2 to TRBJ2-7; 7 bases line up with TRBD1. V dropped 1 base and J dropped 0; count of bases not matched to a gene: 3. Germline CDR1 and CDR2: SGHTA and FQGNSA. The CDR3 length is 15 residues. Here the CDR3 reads CASSLGDSSSYEQYF. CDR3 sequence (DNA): TGTGCCAGCAGCTTAGGGGACAGCAGCTCCTACGAGCAGTACTTC.

As DNA, the CDR3 is TGTGCCAGCAGGACCAGACTGGTCCGGCGGGCTTTCTTT. As protein: CASRTRLVRRAFF. V gene TRBV7-9 combines with J gene TRBJ1-1; unclear D gene. The CDR3 is 13 amino acids. Germline lookup yields CDR1 SEHNR and CDR2 FQNEAQ (reference sequence). V dropped 6 bases and J dropped 11 bases, with 19 bases sitting between them.